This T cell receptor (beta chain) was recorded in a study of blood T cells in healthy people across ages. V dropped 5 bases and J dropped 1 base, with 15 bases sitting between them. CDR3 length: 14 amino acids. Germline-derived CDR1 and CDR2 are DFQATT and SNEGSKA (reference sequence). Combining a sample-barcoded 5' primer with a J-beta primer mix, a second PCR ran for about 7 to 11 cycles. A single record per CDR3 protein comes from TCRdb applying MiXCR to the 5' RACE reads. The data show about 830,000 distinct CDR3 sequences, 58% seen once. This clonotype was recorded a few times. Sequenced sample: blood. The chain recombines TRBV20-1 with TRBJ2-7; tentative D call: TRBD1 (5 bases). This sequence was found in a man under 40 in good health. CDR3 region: CSALAWGPSYEQYF. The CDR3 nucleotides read TGCAGTGCTCTTGCTTGGGGCCCATCCTACGAGCAGTACTTC.